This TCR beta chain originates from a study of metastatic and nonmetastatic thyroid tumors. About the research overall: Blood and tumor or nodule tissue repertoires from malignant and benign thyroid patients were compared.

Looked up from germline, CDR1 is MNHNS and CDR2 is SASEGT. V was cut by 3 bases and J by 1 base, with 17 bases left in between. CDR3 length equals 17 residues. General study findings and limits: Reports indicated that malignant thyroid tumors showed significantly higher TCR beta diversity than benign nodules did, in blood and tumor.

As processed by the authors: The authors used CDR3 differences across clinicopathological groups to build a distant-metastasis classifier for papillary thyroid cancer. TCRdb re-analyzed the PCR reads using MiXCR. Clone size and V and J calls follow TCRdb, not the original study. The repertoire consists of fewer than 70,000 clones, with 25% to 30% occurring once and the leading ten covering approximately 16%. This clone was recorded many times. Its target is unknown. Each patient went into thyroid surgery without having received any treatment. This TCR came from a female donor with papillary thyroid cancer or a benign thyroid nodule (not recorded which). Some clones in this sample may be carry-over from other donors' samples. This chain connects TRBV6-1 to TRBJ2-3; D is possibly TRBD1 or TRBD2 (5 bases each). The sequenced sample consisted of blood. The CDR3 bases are TGTGCCAGCAGTGAGTGGGCCGGGGCCCTAGGCACAGATACGCAGTATTTT. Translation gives CASSEWAGALGTDTQYF.